This T cell receptor beta chain was sequenced in a study of vaccination and CD4 T cells after COVID-19. Study-level information: Post-COVID draws followed diagnosis by a median around 100 days (range 35 to 161). The cells in question were stimulated using overlapping spike peptides derived from SARS-CoV-2, HCoV-NL63, HCoV-OC43 and HCoV-229E.

Sequencing of cultured CD4+ T cell DNA used the Oncomine TCR Beta short-read assay. TCRdb redid the calling of the PCR reads with MiXCR, one entry per CDR3 protein. The sample carries several thousand distinct CDR3 sequences, about three fifths recorded once. Comment on this clonotype: Its antigen is undetermined.

Treatment denoted: roughly nine-day PBMC culture with coronavirus spike peptide pools or control peptides (ViraFEST assay). Using peptide pools, antigen-specific T cells were expanded in ViraFEST before TCRs were sequenced. The V end was cut by 5 bases, the J end by 3 bases, with 7 bases between. Germline V gene sequence: CDR1 DFQATT, CDR2 SNEGSKA (reference sequence). There are 11 residues in the CDR3. Findings and limits, study-wide: Analysis of convalescent patients found that 304 of 307 vaccine-specific clones were spike mono-reactive.

The source is a human donor who had recovered from COVID-19. Sequencing was performed on CD4+ T cells from blood, cultured in vitro. V gene TRBV20-1 combines with J gene TRBJ1-1; D remains unclear. CDR3 region: CSAATHTEAFF. In DNA form, the CDR3 reads TGCAGTGCTGCCACACACACTGAAGCTTTCTTT.